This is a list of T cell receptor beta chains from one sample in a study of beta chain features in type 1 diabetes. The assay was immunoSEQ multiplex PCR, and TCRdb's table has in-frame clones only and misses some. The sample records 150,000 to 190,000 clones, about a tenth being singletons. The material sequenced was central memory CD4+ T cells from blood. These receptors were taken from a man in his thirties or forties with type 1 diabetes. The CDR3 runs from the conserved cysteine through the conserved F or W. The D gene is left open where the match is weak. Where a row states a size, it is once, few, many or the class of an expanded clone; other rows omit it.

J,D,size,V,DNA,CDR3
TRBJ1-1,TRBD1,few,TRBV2,TGTGCCAGCAGAGGACAGGAGCGCACTGAAGCTTTCTTT,CASRGQERTEAFF
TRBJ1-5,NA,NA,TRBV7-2,TGTGCCAGCAGTCAGGGATCGGCCTTTGAGCAGCCCCAGCATTTT,CASSQGSAFEQPQHF
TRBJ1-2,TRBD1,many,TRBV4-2,TGTGCCAGCAGCCAAGTGTACTGGGACAGCCTCTATGGCTACACCTTC,CASSQVYWDSLYGYTF
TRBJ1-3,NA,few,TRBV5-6,TGTGCCAGCAGCATAAGGGGCTTCTCTGGAAACACCATATATTTT,CASSIRGFSGNTIYF
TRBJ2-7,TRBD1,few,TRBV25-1,TGTGCCAGCAGTGGGACAGGGGGCACTTTGAAGCAGTACTTC,CASSGTGGTLKQYF
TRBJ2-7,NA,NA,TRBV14,TGTGCCAGCAGCCAAGGGAGGGGACGCCGCTCCTACGAGCAGTACTTC,CASSQGRGRRSYEQYF
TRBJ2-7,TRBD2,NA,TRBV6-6,TGTGCCAGCAGACCCCCCGGGACTATCATCTCCTACGAGCAGTACTTC,CASRPPGTIISYEQYF
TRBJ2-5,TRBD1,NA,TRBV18,TGTGCCAGCTCCGGGACAGGGATCCAAGAGACCCAGTACTTC,CASSGTGIQETQYF
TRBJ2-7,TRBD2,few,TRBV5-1,TGCGCCAGCAGCTTCCTGACTAGCGGGATGTACGAGCAGTACTTC,CASSFLTSGMYEQYF
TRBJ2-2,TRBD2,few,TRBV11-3,TGTGCCAGCAGCTTAAGCGGGAGGGCCGTCGGGGAGCTGTTTTTT,CASSLSGRAVGELFF
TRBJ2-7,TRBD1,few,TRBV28,TGTGCCAGCAGTGCCGGGACAGGGGATTCCTACGAGCAGTACTTC,CASSAGTGDSYEQYF
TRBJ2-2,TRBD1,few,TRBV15,TGTGCCACCGGTCGGGACAGGGGCACCGGGGAGCTGTTTTTT,CATGRDRGTGELFF
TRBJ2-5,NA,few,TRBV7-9,TGTGCCAGCAGCTTAACCGTCTATGCTGCGGGAAGACAAGAGACCCAGTACTTC,CASSLTVYAAGRQETQYF
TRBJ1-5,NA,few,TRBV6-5,TGTGCCATCAGTGAGGAGGAGCAGCCCCAGCATTTT,CAISEEEQPQHF
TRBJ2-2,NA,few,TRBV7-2,TGTGCCAGCAGCTTAGCGTCCCTTCCCGCGAACACCGGGGAGCTGTTTTTT,CASSLASLPANTGELFF
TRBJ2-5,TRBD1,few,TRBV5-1,TGCGCCAGCAGCCCCGGGACAGGGGAGACCCAGTACTTC,CASSPGTGETQYF
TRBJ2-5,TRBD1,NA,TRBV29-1,TGCAGCCTCTTCTCAGGGGGCGCGGAGACCCAGTACTTC,CSLFSGGAETQYF
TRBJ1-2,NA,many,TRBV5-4,TGTGCCAGCAGCTTCCTAGGTAGCTATGGCTACACCTTC,CASSFLGSYGYTF
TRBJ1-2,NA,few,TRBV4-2,TGTGCCAGCAGCCAGCTGACAGCGAGGACTAACTATGGCTACACCTTC,CASSQLTARTNYGYTF
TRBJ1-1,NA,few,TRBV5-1,TGCGCCAGCAGCACCGGACAGAGGAACACTGAAGCTTTCTTT,CASSTGQRNTEAFF
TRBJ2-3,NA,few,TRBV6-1,TGTGCCAGCAGCGTTCTAGCGAGCACAGATACGCAGTATTTT,CASSVLASTDTQYF
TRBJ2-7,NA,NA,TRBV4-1,TGCGCCAGCAGCCGCACCAGGGGACCATCCTACGAGCAGTACTTC,CASSRTRGPSYEQYF
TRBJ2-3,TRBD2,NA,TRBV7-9,TGTGCCAGCAGCCGACTAGCGGTCCCGCAGGATACGCAGTATTTT,CASSRLAVPQDTQYF
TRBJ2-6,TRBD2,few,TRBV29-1,TGCAGCGTTGAACGGTCGGGGGGATCTGGGGCCAACGTCCTGACTTTC,CSVERSGGSGANVLTF
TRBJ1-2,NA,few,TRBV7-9,TGTGCCAGCAGCCCCCAGGGTTTCGGCGGCTACACCTTC,CASSPQGFGGYTF
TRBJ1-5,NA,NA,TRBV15,TGTGCCACCAGCCCAGGGGTAGGACAGCCCCAGCATTTT,CATSPGVGQPQHF
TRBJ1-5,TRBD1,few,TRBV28,TGTGCCAGCAGTAGCTCGGGACAGGGATTAAATCAGCCCCAGCATTTT,CASSSSGQGLNQPQHF
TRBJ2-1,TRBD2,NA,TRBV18,TGTGCCAGCTCACCCCCAGACGGGGGGAATGAGCAGTTCTTC,CASSPPDGGNEQFF